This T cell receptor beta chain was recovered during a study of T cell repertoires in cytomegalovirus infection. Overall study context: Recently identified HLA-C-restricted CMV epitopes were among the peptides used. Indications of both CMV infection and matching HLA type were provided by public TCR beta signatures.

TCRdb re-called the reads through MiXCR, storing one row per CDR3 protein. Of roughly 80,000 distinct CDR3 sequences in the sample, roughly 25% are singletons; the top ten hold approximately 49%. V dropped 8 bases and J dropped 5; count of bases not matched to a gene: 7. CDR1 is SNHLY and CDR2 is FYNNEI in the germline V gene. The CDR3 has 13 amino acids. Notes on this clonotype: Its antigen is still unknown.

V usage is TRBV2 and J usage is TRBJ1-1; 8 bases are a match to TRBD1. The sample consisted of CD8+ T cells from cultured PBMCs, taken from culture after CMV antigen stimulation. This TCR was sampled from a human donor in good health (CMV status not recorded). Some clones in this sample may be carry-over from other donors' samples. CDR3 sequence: CASPPRGLTEAFF. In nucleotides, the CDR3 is TGTGCCAGCCCCCCCAGGGGGCTGACTGAAGCTTTCTTT.